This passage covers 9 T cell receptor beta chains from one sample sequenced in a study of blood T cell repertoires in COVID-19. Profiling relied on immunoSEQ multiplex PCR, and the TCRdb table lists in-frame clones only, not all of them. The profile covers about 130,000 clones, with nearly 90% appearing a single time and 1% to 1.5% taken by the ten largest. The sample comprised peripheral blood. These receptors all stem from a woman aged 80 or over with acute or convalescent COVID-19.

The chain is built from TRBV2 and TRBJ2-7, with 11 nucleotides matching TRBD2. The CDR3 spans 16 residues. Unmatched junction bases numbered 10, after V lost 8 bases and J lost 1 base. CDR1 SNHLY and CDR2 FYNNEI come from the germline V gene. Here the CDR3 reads CASGRGSGGASYEQYF. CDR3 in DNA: TGTGCCAGCGGCCGCGGTAGCGGGGGGGCTTCCTACGAGCAGTACTTC.

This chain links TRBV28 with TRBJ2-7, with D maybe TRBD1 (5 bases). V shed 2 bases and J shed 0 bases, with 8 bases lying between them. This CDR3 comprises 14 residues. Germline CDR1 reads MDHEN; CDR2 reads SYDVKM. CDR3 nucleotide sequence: TGTGCCAGCAGTTTAAGGACACCCTCCTACGAGCAGTACTTC. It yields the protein CASSLRTPSYEQYF.

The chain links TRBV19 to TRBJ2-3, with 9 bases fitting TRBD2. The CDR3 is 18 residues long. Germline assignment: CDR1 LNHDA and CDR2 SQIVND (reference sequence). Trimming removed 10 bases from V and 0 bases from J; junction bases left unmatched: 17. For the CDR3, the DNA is TGTGCCACCAGTAGGGGAAGCGGGGGGCCCGCTAGCACAGATACGCAGTATTTT. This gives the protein CATSRGSGGPASTDTQYF.

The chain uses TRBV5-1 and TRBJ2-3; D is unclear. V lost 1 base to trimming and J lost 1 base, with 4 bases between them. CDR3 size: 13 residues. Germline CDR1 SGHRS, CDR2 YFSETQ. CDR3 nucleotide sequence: TGCGCCAGCAGCTTGCAGGGCACAGATACGCAGTATTTT. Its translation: CASSLQGTDTQYF.

CDR3 amino acids: CASTGIDKNIQYF. The CDR3 region has the DNA TGTGCCAGCACCGGGATAGACAAAAACATTCAGTACTTC. V usage is TRBV9 and J usage is TRBJ2-4, with D perhaps matching TRBD2 (5 bases). Per germline, CDR1 SGDLS and CDR2 YYNGEE. The CDR3 extends over 13 amino acids. Trimming cost V 6 bases and J 3 bases, with 10 bases left between them.

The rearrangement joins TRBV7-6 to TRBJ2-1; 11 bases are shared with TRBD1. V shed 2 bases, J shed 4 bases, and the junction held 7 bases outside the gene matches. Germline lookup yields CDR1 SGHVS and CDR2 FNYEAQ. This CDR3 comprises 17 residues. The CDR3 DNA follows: TGTGCCAGCAGCTTAAACCCCGGACAGGGGGCTTACAATGAGCAGTTCTTC. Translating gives CASSLNPGQGAYNEQFF.

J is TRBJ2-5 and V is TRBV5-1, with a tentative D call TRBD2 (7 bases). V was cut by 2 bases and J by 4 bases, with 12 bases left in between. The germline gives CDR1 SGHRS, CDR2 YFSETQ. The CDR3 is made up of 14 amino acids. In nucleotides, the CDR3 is TGCGCCAGCAGCTTAGAAGGGGGGGCAGAGACCCAGTACTTC. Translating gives CASSLEGGAETQYF.

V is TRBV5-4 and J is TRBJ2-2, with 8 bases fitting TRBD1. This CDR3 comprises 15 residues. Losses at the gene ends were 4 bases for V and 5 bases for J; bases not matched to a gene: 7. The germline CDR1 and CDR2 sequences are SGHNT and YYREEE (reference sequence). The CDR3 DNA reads TGTGCCAGCAGCCAGCGACAGGGGAATACCGGGGAGCTGTTTTTT. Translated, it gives CASSQRQGNTGELFF. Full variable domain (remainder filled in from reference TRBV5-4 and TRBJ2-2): ETGVTQSPTHLIKTRGQQVTLRCSSQSGHNTVSWYQQALGQGPQFIFQYYREEENGRGNFPPRFSGLQFPNYSSELNVNALELDDSALYLCASSQRQGNTGELFFGEGSRLTVL.

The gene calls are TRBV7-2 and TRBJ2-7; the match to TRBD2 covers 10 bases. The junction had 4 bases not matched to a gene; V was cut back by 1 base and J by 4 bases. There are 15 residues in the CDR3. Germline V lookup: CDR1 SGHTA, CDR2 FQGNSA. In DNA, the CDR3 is TGTGCCAGCAGCTTAGAGGCTAGCGGGAGTTACGAGCAGTACTTC. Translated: CASSLEASGSYEQYF.